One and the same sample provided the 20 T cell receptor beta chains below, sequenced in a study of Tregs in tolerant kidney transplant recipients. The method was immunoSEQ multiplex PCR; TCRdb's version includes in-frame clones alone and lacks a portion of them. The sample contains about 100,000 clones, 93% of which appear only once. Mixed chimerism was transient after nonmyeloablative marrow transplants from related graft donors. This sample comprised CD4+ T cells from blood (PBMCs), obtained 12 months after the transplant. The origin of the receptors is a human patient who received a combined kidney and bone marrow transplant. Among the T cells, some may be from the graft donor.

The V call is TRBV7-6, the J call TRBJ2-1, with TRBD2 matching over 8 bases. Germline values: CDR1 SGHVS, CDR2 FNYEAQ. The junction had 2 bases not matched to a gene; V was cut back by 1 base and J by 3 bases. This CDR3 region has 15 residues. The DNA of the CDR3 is TGTGCCAGCAGCTTAGAGCGGGGGAGCTACAATGAGCAGTTCTTC. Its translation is CASSLERGSYNEQFF.

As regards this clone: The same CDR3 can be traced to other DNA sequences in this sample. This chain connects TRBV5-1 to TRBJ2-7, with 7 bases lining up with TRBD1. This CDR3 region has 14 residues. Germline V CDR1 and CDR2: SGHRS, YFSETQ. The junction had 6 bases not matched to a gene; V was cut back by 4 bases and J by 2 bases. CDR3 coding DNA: TGCGCCAGCAGCAGGACAGGACCTACCTACGAGCAGTACTTC. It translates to CASSRTGPTYEQYF.

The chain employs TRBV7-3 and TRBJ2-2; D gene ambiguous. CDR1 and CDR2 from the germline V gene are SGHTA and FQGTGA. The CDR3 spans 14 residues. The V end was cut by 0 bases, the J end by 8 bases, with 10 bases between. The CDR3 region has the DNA TGTGCCAGCAGCTTAACACTCCCCCGGGGGGAGCTGTTTTTT. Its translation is CASSLTLPRGELFF. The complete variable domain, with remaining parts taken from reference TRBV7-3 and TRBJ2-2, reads GAGVSQTPSNKVTEKGKYVELRCDPISGHTALYWYRQSLGQGPEFLIYFQGTGAADDSGLPNDRFFAVRPEGSVSTLKIQRTERGDSAVYLCASSLTLPRGELFFGEGSRLTVL.

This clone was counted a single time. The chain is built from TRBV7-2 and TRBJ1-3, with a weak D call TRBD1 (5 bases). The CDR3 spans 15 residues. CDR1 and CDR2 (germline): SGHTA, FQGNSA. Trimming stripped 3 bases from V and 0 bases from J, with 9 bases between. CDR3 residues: CASSLDTNSGNTIYF. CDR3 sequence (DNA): TGTGCCAGCAGCTTGGACACCAACTCTGGAAACACCATATATTTT.

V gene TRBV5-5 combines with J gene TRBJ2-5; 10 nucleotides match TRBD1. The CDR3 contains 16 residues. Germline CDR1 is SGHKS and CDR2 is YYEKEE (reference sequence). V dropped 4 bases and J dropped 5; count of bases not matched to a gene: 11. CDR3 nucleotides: TGTGCCAGCAGCCTGGACAGGGGGTCGCTTTTGGAGACCCAGTACTTC. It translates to CASSLDRGSLLETQYF.

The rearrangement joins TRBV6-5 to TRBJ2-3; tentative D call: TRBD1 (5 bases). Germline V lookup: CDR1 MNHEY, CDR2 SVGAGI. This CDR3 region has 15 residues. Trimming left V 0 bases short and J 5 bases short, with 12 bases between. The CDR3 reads CASSYSGRVGDTQYF. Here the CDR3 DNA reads TGTGCCAGCAGTTACTCGGGCAGGGTGGGAGATACGCAGTATTTT.

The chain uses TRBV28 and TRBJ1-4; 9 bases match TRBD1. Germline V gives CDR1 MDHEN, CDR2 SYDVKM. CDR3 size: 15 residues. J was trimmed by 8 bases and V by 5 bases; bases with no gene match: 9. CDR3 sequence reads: CASSPTGGGGEKLFF. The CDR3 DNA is TGTGCCAGCAGTCCCACAGGGGGCGGGGGGGAAAAACTGTTTTTT.

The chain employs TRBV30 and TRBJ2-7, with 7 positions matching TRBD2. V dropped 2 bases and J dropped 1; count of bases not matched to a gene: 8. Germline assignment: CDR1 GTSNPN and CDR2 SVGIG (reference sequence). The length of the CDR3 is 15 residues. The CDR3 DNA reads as TGTGCCTGGAGTAAAAGGCTAGCGGATTCCTACGAGCAGTACTTC. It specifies CAWSKRLADSYEQYF.

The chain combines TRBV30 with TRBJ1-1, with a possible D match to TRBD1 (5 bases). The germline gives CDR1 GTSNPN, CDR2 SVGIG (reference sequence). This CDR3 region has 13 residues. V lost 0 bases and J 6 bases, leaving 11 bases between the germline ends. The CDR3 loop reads CAWSVGLGAEAFF. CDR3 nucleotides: TGTGCCTGGAGTGTAGGGTTAGGGGCTGAAGCTTTCTTT. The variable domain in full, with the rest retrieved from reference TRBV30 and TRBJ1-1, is SQTIHQWPATLVQPVGSPLSLECTVEGTSNPNLYWYRQAAGRGLQLLFYSVGIGQISSEVPQNLSASRPQDRQFILSSKKLLLSDSGFYLCAWSVGLGAEAFFGQGTRLTVV.

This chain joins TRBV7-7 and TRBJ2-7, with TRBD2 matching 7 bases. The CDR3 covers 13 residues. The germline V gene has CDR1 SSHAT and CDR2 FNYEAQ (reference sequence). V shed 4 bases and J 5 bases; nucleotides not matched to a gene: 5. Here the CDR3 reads CASSSRGTNEQYF. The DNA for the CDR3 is TGTGCCAGCAGCTCCCGAGGGACTAACGAGCAGTACTTC.

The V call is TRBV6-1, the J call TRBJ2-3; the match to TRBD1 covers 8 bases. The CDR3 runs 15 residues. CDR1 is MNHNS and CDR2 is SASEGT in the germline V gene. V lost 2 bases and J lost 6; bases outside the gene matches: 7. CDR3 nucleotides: TGTGCCAGCAGTGAAAAGGCAGGGGGCCCCGATACGCAGTATTTT. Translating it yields CASSEKAGGPDTQYF.

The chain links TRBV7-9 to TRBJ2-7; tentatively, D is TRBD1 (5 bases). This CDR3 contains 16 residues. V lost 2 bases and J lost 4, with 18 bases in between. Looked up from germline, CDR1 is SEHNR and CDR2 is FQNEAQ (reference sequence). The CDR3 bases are TGTGCCAGCAGCTTAATTGCCAGGGCTAAAATTTACGAGCAGTACTTC. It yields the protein CASSLIARAKIYEQYF.

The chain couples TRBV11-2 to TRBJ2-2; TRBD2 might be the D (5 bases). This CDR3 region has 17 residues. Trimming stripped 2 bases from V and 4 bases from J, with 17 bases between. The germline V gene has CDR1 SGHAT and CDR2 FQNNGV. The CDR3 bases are TGTGCCAGCAGCTTACTGGGTGTGGGAGTAAGCACCGGGGAGCTGTTTTTT. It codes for CASSLLGVGVSTGELFF.

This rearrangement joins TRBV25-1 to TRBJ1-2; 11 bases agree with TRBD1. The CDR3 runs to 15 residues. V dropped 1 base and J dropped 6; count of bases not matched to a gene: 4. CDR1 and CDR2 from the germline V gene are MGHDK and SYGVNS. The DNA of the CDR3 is TGTGCCAGCAGTGAATGGAGGGACAGGGGGAATGGCTACACCTTC. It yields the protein CASSEWRDRGNGYTF.

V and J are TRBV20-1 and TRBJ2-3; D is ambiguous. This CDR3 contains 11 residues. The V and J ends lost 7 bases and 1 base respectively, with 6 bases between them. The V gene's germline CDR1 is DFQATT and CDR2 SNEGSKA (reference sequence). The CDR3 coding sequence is TGCAGTGTTATAGGCACAGATACGCAGTATTTT. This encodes CSVIGTDTQYF.

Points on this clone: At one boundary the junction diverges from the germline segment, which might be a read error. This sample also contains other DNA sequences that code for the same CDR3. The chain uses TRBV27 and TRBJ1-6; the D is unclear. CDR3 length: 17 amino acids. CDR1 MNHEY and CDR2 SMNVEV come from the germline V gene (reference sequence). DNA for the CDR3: TGTGCCAGCAGTTCCCGCTTACAGAGCTCCTATAATTCCCCCCTCCACTTT. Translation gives CASSSRLQSSYNSPLHF.

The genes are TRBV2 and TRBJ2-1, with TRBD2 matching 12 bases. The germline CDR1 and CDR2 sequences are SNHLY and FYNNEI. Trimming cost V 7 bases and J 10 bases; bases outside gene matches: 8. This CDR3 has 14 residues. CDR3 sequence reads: CASKSRLAGDEQFF. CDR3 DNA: TGTGCCAGCAAATCTAGACTAGCGGGAGACGAGCAGTTCTTC.

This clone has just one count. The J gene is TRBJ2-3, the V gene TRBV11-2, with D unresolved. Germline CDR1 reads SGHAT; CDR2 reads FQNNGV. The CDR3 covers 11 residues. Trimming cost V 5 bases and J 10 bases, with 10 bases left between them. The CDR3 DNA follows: TGTGCCAGCAGCCCCCCCTCTGCGCAGTATTTT. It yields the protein CASSPPSAQYF.

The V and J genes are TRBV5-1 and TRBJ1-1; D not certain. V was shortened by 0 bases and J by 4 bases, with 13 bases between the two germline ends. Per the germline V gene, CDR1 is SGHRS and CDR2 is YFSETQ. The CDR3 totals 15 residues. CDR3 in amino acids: CASSLGIGGGTEAFF. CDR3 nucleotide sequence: TGCGCCAGCAGCTTGGGGATTGGAGGTGGCACTGAAGCTTTCTTT.

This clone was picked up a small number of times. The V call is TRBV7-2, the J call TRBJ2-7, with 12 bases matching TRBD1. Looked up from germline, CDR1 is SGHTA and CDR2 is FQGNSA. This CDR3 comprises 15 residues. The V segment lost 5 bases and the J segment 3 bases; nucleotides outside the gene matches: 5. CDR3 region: CASSIGTGGFYEQYF. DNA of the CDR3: TGTGCCAGCAGCATAGGGACAGGGGGCTTCTACGAGCAGTACTTC. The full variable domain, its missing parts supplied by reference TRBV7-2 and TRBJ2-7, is GAGVSQSPSNKVTEKGKDVELRCDPISGHTALYWYRQSLGQGLEFLIYFQGNSAPDKSGLPSDRFSAERTGGSVSTLTIQRTQQEDSAVYLCASSIGTGGFYEQYFGPGTRLTVT.